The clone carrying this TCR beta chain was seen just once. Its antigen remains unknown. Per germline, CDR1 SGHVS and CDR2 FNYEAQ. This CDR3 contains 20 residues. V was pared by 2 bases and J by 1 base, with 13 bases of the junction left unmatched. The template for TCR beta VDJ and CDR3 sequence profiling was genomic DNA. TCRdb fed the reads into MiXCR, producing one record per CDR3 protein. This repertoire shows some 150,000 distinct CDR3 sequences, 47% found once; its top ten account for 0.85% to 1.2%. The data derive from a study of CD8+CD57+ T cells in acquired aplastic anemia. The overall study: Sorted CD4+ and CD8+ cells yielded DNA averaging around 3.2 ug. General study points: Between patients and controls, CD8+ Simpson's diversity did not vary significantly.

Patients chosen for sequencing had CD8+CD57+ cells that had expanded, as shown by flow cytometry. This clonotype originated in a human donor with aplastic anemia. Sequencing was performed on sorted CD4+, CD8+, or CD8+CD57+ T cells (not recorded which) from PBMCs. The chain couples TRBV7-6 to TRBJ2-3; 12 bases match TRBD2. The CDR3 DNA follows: TGTGCCAGCAGCTTACGGACTAGCGGGGAAGGAAAGTGGGGCACAGATACGCAGTATTTT. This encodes CASSLRTSGEGKWGTDTQYF.